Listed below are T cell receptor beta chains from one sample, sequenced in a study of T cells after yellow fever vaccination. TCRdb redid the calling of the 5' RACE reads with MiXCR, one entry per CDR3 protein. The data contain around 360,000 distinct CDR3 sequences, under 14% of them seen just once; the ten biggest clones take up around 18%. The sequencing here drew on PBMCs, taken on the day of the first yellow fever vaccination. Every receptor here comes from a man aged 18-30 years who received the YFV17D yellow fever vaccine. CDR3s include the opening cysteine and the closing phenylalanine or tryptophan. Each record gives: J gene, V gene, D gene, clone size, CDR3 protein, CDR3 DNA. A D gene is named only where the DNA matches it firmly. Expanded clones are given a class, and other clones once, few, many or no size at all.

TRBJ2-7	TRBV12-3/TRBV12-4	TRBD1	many	CASSPRTGNEQYF	TGTGCCAGCAGTCCACGGACAGGTAACGAGCAGTACTTC
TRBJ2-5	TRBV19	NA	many	CASSSDGQETQYF	TGTGCCAGCAGCTCCGATGGCCAAGAGACCCAGTACTTC
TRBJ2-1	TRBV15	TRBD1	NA	CATSRDRGYPNEQFF	TGTGCCACCAGCAGGGACAGGGGGTACCCTAATGAGCAGTTCTTC
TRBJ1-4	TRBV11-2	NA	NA	CASSLDGTRGHYEKLFF	TGTGCCAGCAGCTTAGATGGGACCAGGGGCCATTATGAAAAACTGTTTTTT
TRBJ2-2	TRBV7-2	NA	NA	CASSSVGLRGLVGELFF	TGTGCCAGCAGCTCCGTAGGTTTGCGGGGTTTAGTTGGGGAGCTGTTTTTT
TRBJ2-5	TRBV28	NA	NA	CASNDRGVETQYF	TGTGCCAGCAACGACCGCGGAGTGGAGACCCAGTACTTC
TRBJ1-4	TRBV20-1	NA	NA	CSATGVSTNEKLFF	TGCAGTGCTACAGGGGTCTCGACTAATGAAAAACTGTTTTTT
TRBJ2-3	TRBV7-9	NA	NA	CASSLDLTTDTQYF	TGTGCCAGCAGCTTGGACTTAACCACAGATACGCAGTATTTT
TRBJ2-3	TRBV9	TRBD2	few	CASSVDGLAGVTDTQYF	TGTGCCAGCAGCGTAGACGGCTTAGCGGGGGTCACAGATACGCAGTATTTT
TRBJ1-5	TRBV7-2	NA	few	CASRLLDGQPQHF	TGTGCCAGCAGATTACTAGACGGTCAGCCCCAGCATTTT
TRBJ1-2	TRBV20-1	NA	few	CSASSIGAQPNYGYTF	TGCAGTGCAAGCAGCATCGGGGCACAACCTAACTATGGCTACACCTTC
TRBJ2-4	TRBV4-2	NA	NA	CASSQAREDIQYF	TGTGCCAGCAGCCAAGCTAGGGAGGACATTCAGTACTTC
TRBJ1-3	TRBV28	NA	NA	CASREDGGSGNTIYF	TGTGCCAGCAGAGAGGACGGGGGCTCTGGAAACACCATATATTTT
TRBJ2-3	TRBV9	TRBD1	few	CASSVGPDREDTQYF	TGTGCCAGCAGCGTAGGCCCGGACAGGGAAGATACGCAGTATTTT
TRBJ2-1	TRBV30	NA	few	CAWSIYQRSSYNEQFF	TGTGCCTGGAGTATCTACCAGCGGAGCTCCTACAATGAGCAGTTCTTC
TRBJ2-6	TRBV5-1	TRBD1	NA	CASSDTGGTAGANVLTF	TGCGCCAGCAGCGATACAGGGGGCACGGCGGGGGCCAACGTCCTGACTTTC